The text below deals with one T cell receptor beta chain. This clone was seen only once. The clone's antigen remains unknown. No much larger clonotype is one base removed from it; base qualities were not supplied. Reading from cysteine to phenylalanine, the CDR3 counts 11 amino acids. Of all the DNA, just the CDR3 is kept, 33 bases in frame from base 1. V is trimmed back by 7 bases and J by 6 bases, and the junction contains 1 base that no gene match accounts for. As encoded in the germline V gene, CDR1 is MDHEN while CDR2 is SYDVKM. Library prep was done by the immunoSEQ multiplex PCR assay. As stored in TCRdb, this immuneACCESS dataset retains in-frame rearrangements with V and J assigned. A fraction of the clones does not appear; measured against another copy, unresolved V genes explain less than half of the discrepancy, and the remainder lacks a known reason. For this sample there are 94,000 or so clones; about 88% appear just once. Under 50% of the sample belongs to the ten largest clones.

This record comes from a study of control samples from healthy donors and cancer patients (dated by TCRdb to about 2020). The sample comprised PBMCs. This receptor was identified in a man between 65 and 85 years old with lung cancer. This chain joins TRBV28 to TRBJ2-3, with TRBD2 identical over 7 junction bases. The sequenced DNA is TGTGCCAGCAAGGGAGGGGATACGCAGTATTTT. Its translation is CASKGGDTQYF.